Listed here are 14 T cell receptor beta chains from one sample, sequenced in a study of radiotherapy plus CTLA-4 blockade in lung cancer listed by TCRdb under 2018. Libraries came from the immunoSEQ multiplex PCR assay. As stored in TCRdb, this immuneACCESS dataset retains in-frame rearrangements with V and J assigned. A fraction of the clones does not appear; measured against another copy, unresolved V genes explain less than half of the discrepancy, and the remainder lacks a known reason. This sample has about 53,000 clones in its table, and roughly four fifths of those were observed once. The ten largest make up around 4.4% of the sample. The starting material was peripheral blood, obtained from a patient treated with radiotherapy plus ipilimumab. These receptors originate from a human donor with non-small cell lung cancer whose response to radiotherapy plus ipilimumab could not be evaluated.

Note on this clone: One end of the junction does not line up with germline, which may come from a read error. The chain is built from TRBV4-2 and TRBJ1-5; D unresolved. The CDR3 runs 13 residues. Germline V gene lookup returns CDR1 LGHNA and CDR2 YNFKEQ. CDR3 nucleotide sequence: TGTGCCAGCAGCCAAGATAGCTATCAGCCCCAGCATTTT. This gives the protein CASSQDSYQPQHF.

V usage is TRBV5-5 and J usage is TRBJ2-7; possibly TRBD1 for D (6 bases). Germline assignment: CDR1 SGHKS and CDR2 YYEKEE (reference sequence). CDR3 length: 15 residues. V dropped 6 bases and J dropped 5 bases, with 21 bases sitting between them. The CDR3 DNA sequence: TGTGCCAGCAACTCACGTACAGGGTTTTTGAACGAGCAGTACTTC. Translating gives CASNSRTGFLNEQYF.

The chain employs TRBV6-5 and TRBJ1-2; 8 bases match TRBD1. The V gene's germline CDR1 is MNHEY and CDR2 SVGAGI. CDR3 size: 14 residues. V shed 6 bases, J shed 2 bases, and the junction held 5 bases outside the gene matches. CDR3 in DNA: TGTGCCAGCAGGGTAGGACAGGGCAACTATGGCTACACCTTC. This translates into CASRVGQGNYGYTF.

The CDR3 region has the DNA TGTGCCAGTAGTATGGAAGGGACAGCCAGGAGGAATCAGCCCCAGCATTTT. Its translation: CASSMEGTARRNQPQHF. The V call is TRBV19, the J call TRBJ1-5, with 7 bases identical to TRBD1. There are 17 residues in the CDR3. CDR1 and CDR2 (germline): LNHDA, SQIVND (reference sequence). V lost 3 bases and J lost 4; bases outside the gene matches: 12.

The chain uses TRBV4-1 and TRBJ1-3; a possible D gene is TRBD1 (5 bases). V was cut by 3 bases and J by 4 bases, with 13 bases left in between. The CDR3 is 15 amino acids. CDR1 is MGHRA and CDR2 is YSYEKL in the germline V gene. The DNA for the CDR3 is TGCGCCAGCAGCCATAGTCGGCAGGGCGGAAACACCATATATTTT. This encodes CASSHSRQGGNTIYF.

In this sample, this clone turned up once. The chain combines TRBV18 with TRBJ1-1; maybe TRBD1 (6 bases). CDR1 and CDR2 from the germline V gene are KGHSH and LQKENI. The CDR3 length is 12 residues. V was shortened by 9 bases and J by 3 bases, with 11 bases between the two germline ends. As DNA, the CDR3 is TGTGCCAGTGGACAGAGCGACACTGAAGCTTTCTTT. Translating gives CASGQSDTEAFF.

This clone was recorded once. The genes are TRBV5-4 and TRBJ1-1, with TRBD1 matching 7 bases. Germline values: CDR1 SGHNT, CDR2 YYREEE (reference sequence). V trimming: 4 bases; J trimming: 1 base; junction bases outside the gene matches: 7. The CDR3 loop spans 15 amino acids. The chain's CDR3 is CASSTGGTENTEAFF. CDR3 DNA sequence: TGTGCCAGCAGCACGGGAGGGACAGAGAACACTGAAGCTTTCTTT.

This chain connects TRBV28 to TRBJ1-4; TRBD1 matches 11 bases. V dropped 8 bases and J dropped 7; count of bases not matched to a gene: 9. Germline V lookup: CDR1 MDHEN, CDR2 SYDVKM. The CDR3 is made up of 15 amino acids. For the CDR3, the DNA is TGTGCCAGCGGATCCGGGACAGGGGGTGGTGAAAAACTGTTTTTT. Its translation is CASGSGTGGGEKLFF.

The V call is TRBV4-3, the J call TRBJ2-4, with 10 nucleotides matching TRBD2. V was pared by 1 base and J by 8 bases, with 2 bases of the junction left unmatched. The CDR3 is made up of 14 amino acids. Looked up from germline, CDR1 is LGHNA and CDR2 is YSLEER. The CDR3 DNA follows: TGCGCCAGCAGCCAAGGGAGCGGGAGGGACATTCAGTACTTC. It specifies CASSQGSGRDIQYF.

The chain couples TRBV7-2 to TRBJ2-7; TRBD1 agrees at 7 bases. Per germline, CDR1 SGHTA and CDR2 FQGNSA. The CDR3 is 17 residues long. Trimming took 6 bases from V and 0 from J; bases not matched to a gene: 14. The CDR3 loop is CASSPGGTATYSYEQYF. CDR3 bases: TGTGCCAGCAGTCCGGGTGGGACAGCAACCTACTCCTACGAGCAGTACTTC.

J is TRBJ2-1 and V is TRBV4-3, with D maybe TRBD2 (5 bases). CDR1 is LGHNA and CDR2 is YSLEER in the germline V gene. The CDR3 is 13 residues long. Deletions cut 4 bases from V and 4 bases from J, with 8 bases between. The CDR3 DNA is TGCGCCAGCAGCCCCGGGATTTACAATGAGCAGTTCTTC. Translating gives CASSPGIYNEQFF.

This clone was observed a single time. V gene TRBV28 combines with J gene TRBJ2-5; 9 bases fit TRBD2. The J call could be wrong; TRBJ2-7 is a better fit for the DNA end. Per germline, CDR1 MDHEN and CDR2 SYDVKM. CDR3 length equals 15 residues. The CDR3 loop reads CASSLGTSYSYEQYF. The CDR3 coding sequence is TGTGCCAGCAGTTTGGGGACTAGCTACTCCTACGAGCAGTACTTC.

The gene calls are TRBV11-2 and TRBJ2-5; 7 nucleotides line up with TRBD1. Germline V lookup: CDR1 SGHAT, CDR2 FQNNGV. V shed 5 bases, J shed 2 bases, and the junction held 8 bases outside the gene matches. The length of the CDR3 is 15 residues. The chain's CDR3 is CASSLQTGQQETQYF. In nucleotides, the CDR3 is TGTGCCAGCAGCCTGCAGACAGGGCAACAAGAGACCCAGTACTTC.

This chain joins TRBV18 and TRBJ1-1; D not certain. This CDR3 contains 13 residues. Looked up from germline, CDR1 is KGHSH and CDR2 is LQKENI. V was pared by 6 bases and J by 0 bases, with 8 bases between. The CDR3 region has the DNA TGTGCCAGCTCGTCCGCTATGAACACTGAAGCTTTCTTT. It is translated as CASSSAMNTEAFF.